These 2 T cell receptor beta chains share one sample of origin, sequenced in a study of T cell responses to AZD1222 COVID-19 vaccine. Method: immunoSEQ multiplex PCR; TCRdb's copy keeps in-frame clones and lacks some. This sample has more than 70,000 clones, with about 90% found just once. Here the sequenced sample was peripheral blood, taken 28 days after the second AZD1222 dose. The receptors originated from an adult who received the AZD1222 COVID-19 vaccine.

This clone was detected only a few times. The sample has other DNA sequences that encode this CDR3 too. The rearrangement uses TRBV5-1 and TRBJ1-1; TRBD1 agrees at 7 bases. V lost 4 bases to trimming and J lost 0 bases; unmatched junction nucleotides: 6. The CDR3 has 15 amino acids. The germline V gene encodes CDR1 SGHRS and CDR2 YFSETQ. The CDR3 sequence is CASSLDRALNTEAFF. In DNA form, the CDR3 reads TGCGCCAGCAGCCTTGACAGGGCCTTGAACACTGAAGCTTTCTTT.

This chain links TRBV6-1 with TRBJ2-5; no definite D call. This CDR3 contains 13 residues. Trimming removed 1 base from V and 4 bases from J, with 7 bases in between. Per the germline V gene, CDR1 is MNHNS and CDR2 is SASEGT. The DNA for the CDR3 is TGTGCCAGCAGTGAAGTCTGGGGAGAGACCCAGTACTTC. Translating gives CASSEVWGETQYF.